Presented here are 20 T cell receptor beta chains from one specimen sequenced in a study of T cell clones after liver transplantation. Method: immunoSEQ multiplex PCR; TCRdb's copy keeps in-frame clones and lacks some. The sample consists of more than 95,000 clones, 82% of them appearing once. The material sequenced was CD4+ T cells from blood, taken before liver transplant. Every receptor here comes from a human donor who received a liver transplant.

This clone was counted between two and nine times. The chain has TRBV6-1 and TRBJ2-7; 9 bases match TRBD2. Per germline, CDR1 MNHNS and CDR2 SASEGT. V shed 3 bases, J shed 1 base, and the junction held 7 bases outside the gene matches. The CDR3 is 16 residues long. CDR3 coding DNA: TGTGCCAGCAGTGATCGGAGACTAGCGGTTTCCTACGAGCAGTACTTC. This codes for CASSDRRLAVSYEQYF.

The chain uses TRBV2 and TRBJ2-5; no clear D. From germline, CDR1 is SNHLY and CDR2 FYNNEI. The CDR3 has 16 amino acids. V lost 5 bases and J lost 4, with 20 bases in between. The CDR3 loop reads CASSSTGMRRRETQYF. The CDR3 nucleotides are TGTGCCAGCAGTTCCACGGGTATGAGAAGACGAGAGACCCAGTACTTC.

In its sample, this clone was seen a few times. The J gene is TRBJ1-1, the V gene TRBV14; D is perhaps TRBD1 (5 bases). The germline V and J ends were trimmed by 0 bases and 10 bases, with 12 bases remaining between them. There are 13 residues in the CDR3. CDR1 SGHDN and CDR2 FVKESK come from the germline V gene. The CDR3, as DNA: TGTGCCAGCAGCCAAGAGAGAGGGGTAGGAGCTTTCTTT. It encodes CASSQERGVGAFF.

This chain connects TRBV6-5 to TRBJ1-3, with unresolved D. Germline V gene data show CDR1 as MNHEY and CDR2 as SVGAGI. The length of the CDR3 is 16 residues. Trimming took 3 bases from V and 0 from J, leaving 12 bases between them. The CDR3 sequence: CASSYSPPSSGNTIYF. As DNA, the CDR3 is TGTGCCAGCAGTTATAGTCCGCCGAGCTCTGGAAACACCATATATTTT.

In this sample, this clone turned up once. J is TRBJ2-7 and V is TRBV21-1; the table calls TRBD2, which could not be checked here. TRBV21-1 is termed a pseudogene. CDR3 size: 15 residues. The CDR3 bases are TGTGCCAGCAGCAAAGAAACGGGAGGCCCCCACGAGCAGTACTTC. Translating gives CASSKETGGPHEQYF.

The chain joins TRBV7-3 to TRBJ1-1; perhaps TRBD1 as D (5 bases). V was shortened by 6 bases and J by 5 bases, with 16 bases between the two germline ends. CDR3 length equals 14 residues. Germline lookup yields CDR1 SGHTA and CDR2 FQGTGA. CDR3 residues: CASSSTGGRTEAFF. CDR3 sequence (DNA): TGTGCCAGCAGTTCCACCGGGGGTCGGACTGAAGCTTTCTTT.

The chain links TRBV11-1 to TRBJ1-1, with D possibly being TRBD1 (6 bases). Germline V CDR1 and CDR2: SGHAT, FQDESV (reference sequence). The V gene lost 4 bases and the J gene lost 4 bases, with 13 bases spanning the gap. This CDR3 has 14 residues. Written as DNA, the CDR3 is TGTGCCAGCAGCTCGAAGGGGGTAAGCACTGAAGCTTTCTTT. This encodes CASSSKGVSTEAFF.

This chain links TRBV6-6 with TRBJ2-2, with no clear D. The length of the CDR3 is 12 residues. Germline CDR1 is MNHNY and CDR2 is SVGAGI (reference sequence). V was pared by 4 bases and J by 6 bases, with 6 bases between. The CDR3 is CASSSPAGELFF. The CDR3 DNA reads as TGTGCCAGCAGTTCCCCGGCCGGGGAGCTGTTTTTT.

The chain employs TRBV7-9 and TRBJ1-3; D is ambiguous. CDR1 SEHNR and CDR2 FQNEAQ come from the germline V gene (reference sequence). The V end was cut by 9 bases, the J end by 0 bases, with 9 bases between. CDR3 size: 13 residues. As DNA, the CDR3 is TGTGCCAGTGGCCCAACCTCTGGAAACACCATATATTTT. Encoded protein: CASGPTSGNTIYF.

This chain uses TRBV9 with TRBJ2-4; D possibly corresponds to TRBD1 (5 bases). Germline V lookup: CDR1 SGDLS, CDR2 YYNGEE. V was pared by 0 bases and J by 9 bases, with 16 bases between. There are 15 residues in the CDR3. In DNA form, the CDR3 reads TGTGCCAGCAGCGTAGAGGACACACACAGTATCATTCAGTACTTC. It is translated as CASSVEDTHSIIQYF.

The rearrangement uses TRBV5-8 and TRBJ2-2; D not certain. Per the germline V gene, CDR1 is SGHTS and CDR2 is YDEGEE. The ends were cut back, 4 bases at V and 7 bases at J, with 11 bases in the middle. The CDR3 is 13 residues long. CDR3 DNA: TGTGCCAGCAGCCAATCCCTAGGCGGGGAGCTGTTTTTT. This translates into CASSQSLGGELFF.

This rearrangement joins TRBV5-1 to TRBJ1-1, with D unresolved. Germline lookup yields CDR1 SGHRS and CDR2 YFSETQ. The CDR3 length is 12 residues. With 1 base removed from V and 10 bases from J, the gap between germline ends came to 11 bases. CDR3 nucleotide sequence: TGCGCCAGCAGCTTGACTCGGGAGGGAGCTTTCTTT. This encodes CASSLTREGAFF.

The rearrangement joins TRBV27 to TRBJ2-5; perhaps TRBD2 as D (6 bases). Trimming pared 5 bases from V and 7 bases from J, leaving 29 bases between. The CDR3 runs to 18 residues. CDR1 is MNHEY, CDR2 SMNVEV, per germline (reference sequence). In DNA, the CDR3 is TGTGCCAGCAGTCCGCCCCGTCGGGACTTTGGGGATTTCGCGACCCAGTACTTC. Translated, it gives CASSPPRRDFGDFATQYF.

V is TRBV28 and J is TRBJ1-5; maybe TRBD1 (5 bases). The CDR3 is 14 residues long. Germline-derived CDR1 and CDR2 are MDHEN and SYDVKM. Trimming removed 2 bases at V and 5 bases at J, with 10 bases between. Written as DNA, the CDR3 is TGTGCCAGCAGTTTAGGGGGGTCCCATCAGCCCCAGCATTTT. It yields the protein CASSLGGSHQPQHF.

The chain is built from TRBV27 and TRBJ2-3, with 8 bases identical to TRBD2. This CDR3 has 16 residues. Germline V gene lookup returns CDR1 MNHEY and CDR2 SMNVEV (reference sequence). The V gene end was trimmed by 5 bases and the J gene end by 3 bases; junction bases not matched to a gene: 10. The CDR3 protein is CASSPGRAGVTDTQYF. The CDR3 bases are TGTGCCAGCAGTCCGGGAAGAGCGGGAGTGACAGATACGCAGTATTTT.

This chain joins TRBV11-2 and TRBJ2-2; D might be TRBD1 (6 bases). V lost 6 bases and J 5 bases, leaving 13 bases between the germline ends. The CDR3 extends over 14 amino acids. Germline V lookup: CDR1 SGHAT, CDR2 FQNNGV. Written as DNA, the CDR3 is TGTGCCAGCAGAAATTCCAGGGGAACCGGGGAGCTGTTTTTT. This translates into CASRNSRGTGELFF.

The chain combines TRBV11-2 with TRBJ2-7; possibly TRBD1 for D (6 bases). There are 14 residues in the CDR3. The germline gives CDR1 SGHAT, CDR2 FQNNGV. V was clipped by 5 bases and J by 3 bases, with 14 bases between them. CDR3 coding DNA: TGTGCCAGCAGCCCGAGTTCAGGGGTCTACGAGCAGTACTTC. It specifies CASSPSSGVYEQYF.

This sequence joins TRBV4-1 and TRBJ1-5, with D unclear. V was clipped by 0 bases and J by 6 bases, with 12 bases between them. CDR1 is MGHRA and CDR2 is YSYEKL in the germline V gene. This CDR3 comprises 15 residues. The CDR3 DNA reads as TGCGCCAGCAGCCAAGAAATTCTTGGGATTCAGCCCCAGCATTTT. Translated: CASSQEILGIQPQHF.

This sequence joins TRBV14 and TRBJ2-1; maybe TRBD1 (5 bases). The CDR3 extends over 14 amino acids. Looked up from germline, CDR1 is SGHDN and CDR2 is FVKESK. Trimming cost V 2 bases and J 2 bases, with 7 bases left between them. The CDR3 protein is CASSQQGTYNEQFF. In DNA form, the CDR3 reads TGTGCCAGCAGCCAACAGGGAACCTACAATGAGCAGTTCTTC.

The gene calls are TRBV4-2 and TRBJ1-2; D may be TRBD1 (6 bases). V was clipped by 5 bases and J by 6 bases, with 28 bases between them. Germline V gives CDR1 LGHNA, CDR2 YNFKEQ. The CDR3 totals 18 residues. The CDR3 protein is CASSKSPKINRVGNGYTF. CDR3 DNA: TGTGCCAGCAGCAAGAGCCCAAAAATTAACAGGGTCGGGAATGGCTACACCTTC.